Sequencing of this TCR beta chain was carried out in a study of somatic mutations in cytotoxic T cells in rheumatoid arthritis. Assay used: immunoSEQ multiplex PCR; TCRdb lists only in-frame clones, some missing. This table has some 17,000 clones, about 80% appearing once. This CDR3 is 14 amino acids long. V was clipped by 3 bases and J by 6 bases, with 15 bases between them. Germline values: CDR1 MDHEN, CDR2 SYDVKM. Study-wide findings and caveats: No antigen targets were known for the expanded CD8+ clones.

Regarding this clone: Antigen specificity is unknown.

The clonotype comes from an adult with rheumatoid arthritis. Material: CD8+ T cells sorted from blood. J is TRBJ2-7 and V is TRBV28, with D perhaps matching TRBD1 or TRBD2 (5 bases each). CDR3 sequence: CASSFGAGTTEQYF. In nucleotides, the CDR3 is TGTGCCAGCAGTTTTGGGGCAGGGACGACCGAGCAGTACTTC.